These 8 T cell receptor beta chains were all obtained from the same sample, sequenced in a study of T cell clusters in autoimmune cytopenias. TRB was amplified from around 0.25 ug of peripheral blood genomic DNA per sample. TRB was amplified by touch-down multiplex PCR, primer pools A and B combined. After re-calling the multiplex PCR reads, TCRdb lists one entry per CDR3 protein, DNA absent. The repertoire table contains 3,500 to 4,500 distinct CDR3 sequences. These data were also reused for a study on T cell repertoires in aging, cancer and after chemotherapy.

Input material: peripheral blood. The receptors shown here come from a human donor in good health.

This chain uses TRBV4-3 with TRBJ2-1; the D call of TRBD1 rests on TCRdb alone, since no DNA is present to check it. The CDR3 spans 16 residues. CDR1 and CDR2 from the germline V gene are LGHNA and YSLEER. CDR3 amino acids: CASSQDRQGTYNEQFF.

The gene calls are TRBV19 and TRBJ1-2; lacking DNA, the TRBD1 call made by TCRdb goes unchecked. Germline V gene sequence: CDR1 LNHDA, CDR2 SQIVND (reference sequence). There are 13 residues in the CDR3. The CDR3 protein is CASSARQRNGYTF.

The V call is TRBV10-3, the J call TRBJ2-3; with no DNA, the TCRdb D assignment of TRBD1 cannot be verified. Germline V gives CDR1 ENHRY, CDR2 SYGVKD. The CDR3 contains 14 residues. CDR3 protein: CAITRTGDTGPQYF.

The V call is TRBV5-5, the J call TRBJ1-2; TCRdb gives TRBD1 as the D gene, but with no DNA this cannot be confirmed. Per the germline V gene, CDR1 is SGHKS and CDR2 is YYEKEE (reference sequence). This CDR3 spans 20 amino acids. CDR3 in amino acids: CASSSSLQGNSGPVIYGYTF.

The CDR3 sequence: CASSETGGTDTQYF. The chain carries TRBV19 and TRBJ2-3; TCRdb's D call, TRBD1, is unchecked because there is no DNA. This CDR3 is 14 amino acids long. Germline V gene sequence: CDR1 LNHDA, CDR2 SQIVND (reference sequence).

The V and J genes are TRBV24-1 and TRBJ2-1; with no DNA, the TCRdb D assignment of TRBD2 cannot be verified. Looked up from germline, CDR1 is KGHDR and CDR2 is SFDVKD. This CDR3 has 19 amino acids. This CDR3 reads CATSGARETSGRLYNEQFF.

CDR3 amino acids: CASTPGSRTSGVGGELFF. This chain joins TRBV12-3 or TRBV12-4 and TRBJ2-2; TCRdb picks TRBD2, but there is no DNA to check that call. The CDR3 sequence is 18 residues long.

The chain joins TRBV18 to TRBJ1-2; TCRdb proposes TRBD1, but this gene call is untestable without DNA. The germline V gene encodes CDR1 KGHSH and CDR2 LQKENI. This CDR3 is built from 15 residues. CDR3 protein: CASSQGGADRYGYTF.